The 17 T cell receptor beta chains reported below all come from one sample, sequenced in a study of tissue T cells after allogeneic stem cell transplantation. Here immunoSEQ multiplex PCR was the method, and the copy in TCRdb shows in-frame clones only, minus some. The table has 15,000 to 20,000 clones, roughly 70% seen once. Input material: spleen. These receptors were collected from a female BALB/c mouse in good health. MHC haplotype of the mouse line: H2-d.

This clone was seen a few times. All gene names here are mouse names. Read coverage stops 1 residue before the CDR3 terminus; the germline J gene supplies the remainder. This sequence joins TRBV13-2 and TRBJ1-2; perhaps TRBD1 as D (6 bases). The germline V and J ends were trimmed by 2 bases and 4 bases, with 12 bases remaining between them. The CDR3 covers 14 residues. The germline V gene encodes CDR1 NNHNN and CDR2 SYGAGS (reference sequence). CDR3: CASGDGGRVSDYTF. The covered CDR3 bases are TGTGCCAGCGGTGACGGGGGGCGCGTCTCCGACTACACC.

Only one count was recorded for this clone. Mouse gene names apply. This chain's CDR3 is CTCSAAANTGQLYF. CDR3 bases read: TGCACCTGCAGTGCTGCAGCAAACACCGGGCAGCTCTAC. The chain couples TRBV1 to TRBJ2-2; no clear D. The CDR3 end is not reached by the read, which stops 1 residue before it; the germline J gene fills it in. The V gene lost 3 bases and the J gene lost 0 bases, with 5 bases spanning the gap. Germline V CDR1 and CDR2: NSQYPW, LRSPGD (reference sequence). The CDR3 extends over 14 amino acids.

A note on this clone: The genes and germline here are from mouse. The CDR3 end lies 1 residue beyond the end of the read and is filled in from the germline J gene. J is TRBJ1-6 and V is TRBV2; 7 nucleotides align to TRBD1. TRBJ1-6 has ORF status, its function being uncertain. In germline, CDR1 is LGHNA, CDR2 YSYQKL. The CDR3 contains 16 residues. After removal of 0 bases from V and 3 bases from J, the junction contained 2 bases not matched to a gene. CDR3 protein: CASSQDPGGYNSPLYF. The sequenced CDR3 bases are TGTGCCAGCAGCCAAGACCCAGGGGGCTATAATTCGCCCCTCTAC.

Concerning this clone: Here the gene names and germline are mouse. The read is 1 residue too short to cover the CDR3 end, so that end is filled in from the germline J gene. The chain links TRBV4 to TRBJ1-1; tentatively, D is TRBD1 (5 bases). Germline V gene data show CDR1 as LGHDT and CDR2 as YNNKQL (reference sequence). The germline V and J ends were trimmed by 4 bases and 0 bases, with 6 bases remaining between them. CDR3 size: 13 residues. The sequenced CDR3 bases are TGTGCCAGCAGCTTGACAGCAAACACAGAAGTCTTC. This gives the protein CASSLTANTEVF. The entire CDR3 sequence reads CASSLTANTEVFF.

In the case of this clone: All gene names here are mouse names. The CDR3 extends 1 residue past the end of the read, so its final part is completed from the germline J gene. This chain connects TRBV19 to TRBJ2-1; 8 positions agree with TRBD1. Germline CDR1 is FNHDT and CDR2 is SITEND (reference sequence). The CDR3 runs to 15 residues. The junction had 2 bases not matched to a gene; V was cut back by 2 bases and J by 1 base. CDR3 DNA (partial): TGTGCCAGCAGTATTCGGGACAGGAACTATGCTGAGCAGTTC. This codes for CASSIRDRNYAEQF. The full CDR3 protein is CASSIRDRNYAEQFF.

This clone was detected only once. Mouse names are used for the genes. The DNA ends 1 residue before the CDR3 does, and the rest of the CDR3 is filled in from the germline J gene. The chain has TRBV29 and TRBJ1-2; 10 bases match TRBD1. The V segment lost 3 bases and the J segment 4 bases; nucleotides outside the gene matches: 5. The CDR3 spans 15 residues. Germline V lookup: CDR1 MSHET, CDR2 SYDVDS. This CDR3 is CASSFLGTGVSDYTF. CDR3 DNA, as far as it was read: TGTGCTAGCAGTTTCCTCGGGACAGGGGTCTCCGACTACACC. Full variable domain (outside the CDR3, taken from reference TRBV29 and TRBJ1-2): DMKVTQMPRYLIKRMGENVLLECGQDMSHETMYWYRQDPGLGLQLIYISYDVDSNSEGDIPKGYRVSRKKREHFSLILDSAKTNQTSVYFCASSFLGTGVSDYTFGSGTRLLVI.

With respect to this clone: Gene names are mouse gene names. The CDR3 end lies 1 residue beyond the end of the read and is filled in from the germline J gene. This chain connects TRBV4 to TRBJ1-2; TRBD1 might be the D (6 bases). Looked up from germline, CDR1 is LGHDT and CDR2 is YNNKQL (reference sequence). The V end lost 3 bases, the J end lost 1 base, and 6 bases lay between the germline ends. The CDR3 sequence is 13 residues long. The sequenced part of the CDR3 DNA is TGTGCCAGCAGCTACAGGGGAAACTCCGACTACACC. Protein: CASSYRGNSDYT. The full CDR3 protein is CASSYRGNSDYTF.

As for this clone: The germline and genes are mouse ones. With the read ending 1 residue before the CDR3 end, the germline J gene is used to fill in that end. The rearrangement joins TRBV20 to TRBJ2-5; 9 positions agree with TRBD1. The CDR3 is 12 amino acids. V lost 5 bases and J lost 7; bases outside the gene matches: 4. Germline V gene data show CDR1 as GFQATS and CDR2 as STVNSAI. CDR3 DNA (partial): TGTGGTGCTGAGACAGGGGGAAACACCCAGTAC. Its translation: CGAETGGNTQY. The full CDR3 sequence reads CGAETGGNTQYF.

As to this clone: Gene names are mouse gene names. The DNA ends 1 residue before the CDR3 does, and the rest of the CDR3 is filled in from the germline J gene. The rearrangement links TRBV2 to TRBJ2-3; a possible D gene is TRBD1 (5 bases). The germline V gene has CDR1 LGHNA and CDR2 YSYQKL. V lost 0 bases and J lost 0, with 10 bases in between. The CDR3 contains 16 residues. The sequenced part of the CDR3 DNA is TGTGCCAGCAGCCAAGATTCAGGGAGGAGTGCAGAAACGCTGTAT. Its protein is CASSQDSGRSAETLY. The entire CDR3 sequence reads CASSQDSGRSAETLYF.

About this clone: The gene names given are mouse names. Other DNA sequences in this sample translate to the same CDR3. The CDR3 here is CASSYGQNTLYF. CDR3 DNA, as far as it was read: TGTGCCAGCAGCTACGGACAAAACACCTTGTAC. The rearrangement links TRBV4 to TRBJ2-4; D is uncertain. From the germline J gene comes the end of the CDR3, since the read stops 1 residue before it. The CDR3 is 12 amino acids. Germline-derived CDR1 and CDR2 are LGHDT and YNNKQL (reference sequence). Trimming removed 3 bases at V and 3 bases at J, with 4 bases between.

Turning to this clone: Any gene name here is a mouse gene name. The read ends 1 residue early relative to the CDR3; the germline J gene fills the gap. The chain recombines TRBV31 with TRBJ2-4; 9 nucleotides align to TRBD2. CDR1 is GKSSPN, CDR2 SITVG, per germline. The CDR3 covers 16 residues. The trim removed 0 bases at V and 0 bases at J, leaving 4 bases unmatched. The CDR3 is CAWSLRLGVSQNTLYF. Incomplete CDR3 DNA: TGTGCCTGGAGTCTTCGACTGGGGGTTAGTCAAAACACCTTGTAC.

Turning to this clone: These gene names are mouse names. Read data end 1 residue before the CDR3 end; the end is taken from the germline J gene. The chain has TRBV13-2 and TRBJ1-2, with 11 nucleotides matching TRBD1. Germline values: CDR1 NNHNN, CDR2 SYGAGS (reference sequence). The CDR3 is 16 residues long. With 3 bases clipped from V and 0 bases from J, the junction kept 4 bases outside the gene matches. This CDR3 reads CASGGTGGLANSDYTF. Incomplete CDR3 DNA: TGTGCCAGCGGTGGGACAGGGGGCCTTGCAAACTCCGACTACACC.

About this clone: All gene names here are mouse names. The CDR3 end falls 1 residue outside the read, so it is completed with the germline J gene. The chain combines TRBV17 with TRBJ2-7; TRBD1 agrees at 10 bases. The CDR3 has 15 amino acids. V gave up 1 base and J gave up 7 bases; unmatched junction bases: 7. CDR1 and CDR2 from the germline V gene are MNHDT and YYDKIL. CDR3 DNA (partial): TGTGCTAGCAGTAGAGCCAGACAGGGGGCGCGGGAACAGTAC. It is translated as CASSRARQGAREQY. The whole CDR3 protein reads CASSRARQGAREQYF.

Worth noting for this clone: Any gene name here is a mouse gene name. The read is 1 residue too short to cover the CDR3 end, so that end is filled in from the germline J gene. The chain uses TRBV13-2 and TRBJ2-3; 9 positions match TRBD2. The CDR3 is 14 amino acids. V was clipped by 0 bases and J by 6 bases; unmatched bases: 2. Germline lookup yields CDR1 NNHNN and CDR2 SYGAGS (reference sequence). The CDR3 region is CASGDALGGETLYF. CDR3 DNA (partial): TGTGCCAGCGGTGATGCCCTGGGGGGGGAAACGCTGTAT.

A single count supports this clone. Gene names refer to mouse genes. The covered CDR3 bases are TGTGCCAGCAGCCAAGACTGGGGGGGCGGGGACACCCAGTAC. Protein sequence: CASSQDWGGGDTQY. The entire CDR3 sequence reads CASSQDWGGGDTQYF. This chain joins TRBV2 and TRBJ2-5, with 10 bases identical to TRBD2. Sequencing ends 1 residue short of the CDR3 end; the germline J gene provides the rest. CDR1 and CDR2 (germline): LGHNA, YSYQKL. The CDR3 consists of 15 residues. Trimming cost V 0 bases and J 6 bases; bases outside gene matches: 3.

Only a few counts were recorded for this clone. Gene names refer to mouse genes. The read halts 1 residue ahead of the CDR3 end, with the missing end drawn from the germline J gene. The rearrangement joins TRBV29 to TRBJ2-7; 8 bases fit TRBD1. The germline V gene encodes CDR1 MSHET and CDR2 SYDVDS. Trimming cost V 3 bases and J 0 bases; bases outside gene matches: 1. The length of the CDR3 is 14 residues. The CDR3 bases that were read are TGTGCTAGCAGTTTGGACAGGGTCTCCTATGAACAGTAC. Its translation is CASSLDRVSYEQY. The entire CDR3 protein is CASSLDRVSYEQYF.

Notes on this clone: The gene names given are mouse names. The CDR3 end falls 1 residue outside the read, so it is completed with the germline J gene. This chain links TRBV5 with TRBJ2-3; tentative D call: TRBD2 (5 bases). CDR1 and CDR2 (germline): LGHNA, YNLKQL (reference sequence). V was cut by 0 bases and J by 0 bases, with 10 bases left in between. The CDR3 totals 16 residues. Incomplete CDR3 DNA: TGTGCCAGCAGCCAAGATCCTGGGTTTAGTGCAGAAACGCTGTAT. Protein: CASSQDPGFSAETLY. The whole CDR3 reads CASSQDPGFSAETLYF.